This T cell receptor (beta chain) originates from a study of CXCR3-negative and CXCR3-positive naive CD8 T cells. Each TRB cDNA library was prepared by 5' RACE (with UMI labels). For each CDR3 protein, TCRdb gives one entry from its re-call of the 5' RACE reads, without DNA. Its table lists tens of thousands of distinct CDR3 sequences. The CDR3 is 14 amino acids. Germline V CDR1 and CDR2: LGHNA, YNFKEQ. This chain links TRBV4-2 with TRBJ2-7; lacking DNA, the TRBD1 call made by TCRdb goes unchecked. The sequence was obtained from a human donor in good health. Some clones in this sample may be carry-over from other donors' samples. The sequencing sample was made of memory CD8+ T cells from blood. The CDR3 loop is CASSLGQLFYEQYF.